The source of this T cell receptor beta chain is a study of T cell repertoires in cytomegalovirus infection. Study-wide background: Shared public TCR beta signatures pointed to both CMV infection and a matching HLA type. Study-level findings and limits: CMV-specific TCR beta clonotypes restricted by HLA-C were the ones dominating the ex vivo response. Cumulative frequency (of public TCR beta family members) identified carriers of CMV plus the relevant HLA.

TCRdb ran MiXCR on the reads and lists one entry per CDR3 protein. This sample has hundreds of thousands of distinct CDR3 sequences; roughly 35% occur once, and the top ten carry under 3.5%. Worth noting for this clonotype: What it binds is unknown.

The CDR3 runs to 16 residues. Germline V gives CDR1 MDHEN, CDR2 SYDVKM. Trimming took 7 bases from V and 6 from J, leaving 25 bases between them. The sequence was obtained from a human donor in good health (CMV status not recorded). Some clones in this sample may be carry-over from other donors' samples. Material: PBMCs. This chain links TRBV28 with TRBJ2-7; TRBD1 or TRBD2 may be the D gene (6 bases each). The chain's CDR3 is CASKGSISGWGAEQYF. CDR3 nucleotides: TGTGCCAGCAAGGGGAGTATTTCGGGGTGGGGGGCCGAGCAGTACTTC.